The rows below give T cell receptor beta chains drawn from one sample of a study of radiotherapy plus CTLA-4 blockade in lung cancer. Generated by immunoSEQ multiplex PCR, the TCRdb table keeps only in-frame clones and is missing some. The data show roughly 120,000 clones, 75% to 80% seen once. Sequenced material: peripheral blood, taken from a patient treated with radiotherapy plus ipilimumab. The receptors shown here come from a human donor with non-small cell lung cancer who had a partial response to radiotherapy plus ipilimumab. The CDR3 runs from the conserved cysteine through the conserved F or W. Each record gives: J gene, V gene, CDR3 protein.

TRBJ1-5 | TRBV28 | CASSSPTTGSGQPQHF
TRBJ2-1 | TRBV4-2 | CASSQDVGGSYNEQFF
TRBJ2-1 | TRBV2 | CASSLERPSYNEQFF
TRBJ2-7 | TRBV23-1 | CASRDSHIGPEQYF
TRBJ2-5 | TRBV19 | CASSIQGATETQYF
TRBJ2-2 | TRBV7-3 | CASSPDRPGVTGELFF
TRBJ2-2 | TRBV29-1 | CSVVTSTGELFF
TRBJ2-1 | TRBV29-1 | CSVQLFGLASYNEQFF
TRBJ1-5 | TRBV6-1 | CASMAQGLGNQPQHF
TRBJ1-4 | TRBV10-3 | CAISPGQAGEKLFF
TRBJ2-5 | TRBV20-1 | CSARDAGTQYF
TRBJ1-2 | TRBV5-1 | CASSSGQGAYGYTF
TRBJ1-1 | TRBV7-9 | CASSPPLPGRTEAFF
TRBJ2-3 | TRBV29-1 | CSVARDFSTDTQYF
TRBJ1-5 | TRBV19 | CASSIMQAQGNQPQHF
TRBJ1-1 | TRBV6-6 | CASFGERTEAFF
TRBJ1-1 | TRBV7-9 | CASSLAGQGRFPEAFF
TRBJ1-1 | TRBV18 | CASSSADRARTEAFF
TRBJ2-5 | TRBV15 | CATSRVGQGQETQYF
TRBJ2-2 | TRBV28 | CASNTDSNTGELFF
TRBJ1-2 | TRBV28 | CASSLPQESRYGYTF
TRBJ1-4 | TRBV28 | CASSFPGTVATNEKLFF
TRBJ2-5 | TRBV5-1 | CASSLGTAQETQYF
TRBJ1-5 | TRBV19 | CASSGSGGHQPQHF
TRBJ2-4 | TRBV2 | CASSSDRQVVIQYF
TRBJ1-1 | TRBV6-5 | CASRPGQGSTEAFF
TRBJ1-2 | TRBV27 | CASSPWGGKRNYGYTF
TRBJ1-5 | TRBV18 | CASSQDRDNQPQHF
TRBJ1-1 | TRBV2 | CASRLTGGTEAFF
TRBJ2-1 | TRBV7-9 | CASSLGTTGGEQFF
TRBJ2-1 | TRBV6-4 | CASSASGTSYYNEQFF
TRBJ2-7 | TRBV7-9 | CASSSFYEQYF
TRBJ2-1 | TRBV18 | CASSPDRLSSYNEQFF
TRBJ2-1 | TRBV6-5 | CASSAGSSSYNEQFF
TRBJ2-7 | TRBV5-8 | CASSSGQGTYEQYF
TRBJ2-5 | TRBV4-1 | CASSQGERGETQYF
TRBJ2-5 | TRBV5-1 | CASSSIGGSETQYF
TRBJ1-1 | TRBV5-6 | CASSFRGGMNTEAFF
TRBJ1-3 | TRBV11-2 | CASSPRQGRGGNTIYF
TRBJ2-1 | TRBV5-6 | CASSLGAGGYNEQFF
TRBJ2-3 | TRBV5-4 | CASSATGGRADTQYF
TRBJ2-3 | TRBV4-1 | CASARTSGKSDTQYF
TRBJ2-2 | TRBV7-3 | CASSLTANTGELFF
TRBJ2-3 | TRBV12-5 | CASGLVLAGSTDTQYF
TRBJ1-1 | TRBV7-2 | CASSLDSGSTEAFF
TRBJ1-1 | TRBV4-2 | CASSQEPLSPFFMNTEAFF
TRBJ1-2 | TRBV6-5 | CASSVSGDGYTF